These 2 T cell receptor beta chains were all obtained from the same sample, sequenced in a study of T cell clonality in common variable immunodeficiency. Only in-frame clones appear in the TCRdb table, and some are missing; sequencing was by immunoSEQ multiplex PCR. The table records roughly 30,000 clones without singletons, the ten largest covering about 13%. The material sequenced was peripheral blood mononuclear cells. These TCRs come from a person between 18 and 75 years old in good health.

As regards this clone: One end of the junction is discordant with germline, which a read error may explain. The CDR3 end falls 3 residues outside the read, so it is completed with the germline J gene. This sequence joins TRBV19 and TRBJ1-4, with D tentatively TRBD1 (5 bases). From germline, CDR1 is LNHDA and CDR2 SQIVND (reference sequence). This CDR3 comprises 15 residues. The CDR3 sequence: CASRIELGGANVLFF. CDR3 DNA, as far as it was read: TGTGCCAGTAGAATAGAGTTGGGTGGGGCCAACGTA.

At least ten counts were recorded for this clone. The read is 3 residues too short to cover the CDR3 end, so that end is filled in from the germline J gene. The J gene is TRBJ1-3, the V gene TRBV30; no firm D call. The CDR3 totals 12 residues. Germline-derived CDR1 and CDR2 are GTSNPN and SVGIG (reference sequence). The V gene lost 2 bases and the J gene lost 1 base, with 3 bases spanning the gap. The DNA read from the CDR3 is TGTGCCTGGAGTCGGTCTGGAAACACC. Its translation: CAWSRSGNT. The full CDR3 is CAWSRSGNTIYF.